The subject of this entry is one T cell receptor (beta chain). Per the germline V gene, CDR1 is SGHTA and CDR2 is FQGNSA. The CDR3 is made up of 15 amino acids. V gave up 3 bases and J gave up 0 bases; unmatched junction bases: 1. These data originate in a study of blood T cell repertoires in COVID-19. Overall study: Samples came from the United States, Italy and Spain, spanning acute and convalescent COVID-19. Sample material is recorded as cDNA or gDNA derived from T cells, B-cell-depleted T cells, or PBMCs.

Per the original methods: The authors estimated nucleated cell counts from reference gene primer amplification. Clones were sequenced by immunoSEQ multiplex PCR, and TCRdb holds only the in-frame ones, with some missing. V and J calls and clone size are as listed in that table; D and trimming were resolved from the DNA. The sample includes 80,000 to 100,000 clones, more than 70% of them seen just once. The V call is TRBV7-2, the J call TRBJ2-7; TRBD1 matches at 11 bases. This receptor was identified in a man between 65 and 80 years old with acute or convalescent COVID-19. Material for sequencing was peripheral blood. The CDR3 DNA is TGTGCCAGCAGCTTTGGACAGGGGGCCTCCTACGAGCAGTACTTC. Amino acids: CASSFGQGASYEQYF.